This T cell receptor beta chain derives from a study of T cells in localized non-small cell lung cancer. Clones were read by immunoSEQ multiplex PCR, and TCRdb kept only the in-frame ones, dropping some. The sample consists of roughly 64,000 clones, approximately 80% of them appearing once. V shed 4 bases and J shed 5 bases, with 18 bases lying between them. Germline CDR1 reads MNHEY; CDR2 reads SVGAGI. This CDR3 is 15 amino acids long. With regard to this clone: Its antigen remains unidentified.

Study-level results: There was higher T cell clonality in uninvolved adjacent lung than in tumor, and it was highest there. Overall survival was longer when the density of T cells in the blood was higher. Tumor samples were not multi-region, leaving intratumor heterogeneity unexcluded. In adjacent lung appeared a median about 58 of the top 100 tumor clones.

The sequence came from a man aged 35 to 69 with stage II lung adenocarcinoma. The rearrangement joins TRBV6-5 to TRBJ2-7; D is ambiguous. The source material was PBMCs, sampled before any cancer treatment. CDR3 bases: TGTGCCAGCAGTTCCCCCCGTCCTCCGCTACACGAGCAGTACTTC. The encoded protein is CASSSPRPPLHEQYF.